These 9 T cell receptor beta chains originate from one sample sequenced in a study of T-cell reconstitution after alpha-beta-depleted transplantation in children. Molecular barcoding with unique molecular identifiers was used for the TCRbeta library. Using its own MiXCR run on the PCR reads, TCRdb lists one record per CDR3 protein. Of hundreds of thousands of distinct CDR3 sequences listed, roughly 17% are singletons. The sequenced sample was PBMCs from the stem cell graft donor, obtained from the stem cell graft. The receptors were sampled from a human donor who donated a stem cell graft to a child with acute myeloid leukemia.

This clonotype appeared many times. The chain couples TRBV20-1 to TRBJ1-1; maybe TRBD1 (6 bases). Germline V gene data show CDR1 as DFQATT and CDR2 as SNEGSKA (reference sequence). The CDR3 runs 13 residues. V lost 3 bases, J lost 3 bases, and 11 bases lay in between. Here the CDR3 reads CSARYGGDTEAFF. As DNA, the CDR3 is TGCAGTGCTAGGTACGGGGGCGACACTGAAGCTTTCTTT.

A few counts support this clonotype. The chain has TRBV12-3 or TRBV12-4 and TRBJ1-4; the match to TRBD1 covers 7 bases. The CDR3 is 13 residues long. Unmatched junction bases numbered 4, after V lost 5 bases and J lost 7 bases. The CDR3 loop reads CASSARDSEKLFF. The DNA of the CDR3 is TGTGCCAGCAGTGCCCGGGACAGTGAAAAACTGTTTTTT.

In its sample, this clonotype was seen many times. As DNA, the CDR3 is TGTGCCAGCAGCGAGCCGGGGAGGACCGCAGGCACTGAAGCTTTCTTT. Encoded protein: CASSEPGRTAGTEAFF. The V call is TRBV7-2, the J call TRBJ1-1; D unresolved. Per the germline V gene, CDR1 is SGHTA and CDR2 is FQGNSA. V lost 5 bases, J lost 4 bases, and 20 bases lay in between. The CDR3 length is 16 residues.

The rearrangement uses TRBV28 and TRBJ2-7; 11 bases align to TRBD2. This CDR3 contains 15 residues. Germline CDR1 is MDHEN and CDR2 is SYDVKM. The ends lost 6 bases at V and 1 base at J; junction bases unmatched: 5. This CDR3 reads CASRPTSGGSYEQYV. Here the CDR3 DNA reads TGTGCCAGCAGGCCTACTAGCGGGGGATCCTACGAGCAGTACGTC.

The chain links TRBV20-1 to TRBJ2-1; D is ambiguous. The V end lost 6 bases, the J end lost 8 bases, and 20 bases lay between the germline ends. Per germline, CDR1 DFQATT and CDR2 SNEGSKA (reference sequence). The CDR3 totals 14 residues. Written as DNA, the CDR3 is TGCAGTGCCCATAGTAGGGCTCTGGGCCATGAGCAGTTCTTC. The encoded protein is CSAHSRALGHEQFF.

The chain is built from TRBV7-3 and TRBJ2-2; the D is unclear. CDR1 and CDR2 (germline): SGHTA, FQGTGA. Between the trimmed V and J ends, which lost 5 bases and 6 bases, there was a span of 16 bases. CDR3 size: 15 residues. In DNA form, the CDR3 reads TGTGCCAGCAGCATTAACGCAGGCTTCGCCGGGGAGCTGTTTTTT. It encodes CASSINAGFAGELFF. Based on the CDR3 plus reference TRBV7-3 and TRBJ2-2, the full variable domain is GAGVSQTPSNKVTEKGKYVELRCDPISGHTALYWYRQSLGQGPEFLIYFQGTGAADDSGLPNDRFFAVRPEGSVSTLKIQRTERGDSAVYLCASSINAGFAGELFFGEGSRLTVL.

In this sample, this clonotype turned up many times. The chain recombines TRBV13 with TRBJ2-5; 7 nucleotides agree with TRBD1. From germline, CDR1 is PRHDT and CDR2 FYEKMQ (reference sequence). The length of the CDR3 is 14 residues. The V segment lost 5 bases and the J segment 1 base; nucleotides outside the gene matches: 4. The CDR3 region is CASSVGTVQETQYF. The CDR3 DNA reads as TGTGCCAGCAGCGTCGGGACAGTCCAAGAGACCCAGTACTTC.

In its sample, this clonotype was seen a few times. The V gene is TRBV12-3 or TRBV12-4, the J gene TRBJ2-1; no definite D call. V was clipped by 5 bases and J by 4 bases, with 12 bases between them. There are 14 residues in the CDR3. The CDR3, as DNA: TGTGCCAGCAGTCGCGGCCCTTCTTACAATGAGCAGTTCTTC. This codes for CASSRGPSYNEQFF.

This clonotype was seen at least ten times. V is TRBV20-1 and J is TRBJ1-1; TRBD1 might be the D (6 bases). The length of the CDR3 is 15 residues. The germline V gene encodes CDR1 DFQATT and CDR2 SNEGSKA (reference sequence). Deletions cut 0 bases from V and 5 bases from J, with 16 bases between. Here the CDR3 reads CSARDVLRGATEAFF. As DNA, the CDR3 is TGCAGTGCTAGAGATGTCCTCCGGGGGGCTACTGAAGCTTTCTTT.